This TCR beta chain was recorded in a study of blood T cell repertoires in COVID-19. Clinical history as reported by participants underpinned cohort assignment. Before being deemed recovered, Cohort 3 donors had two negative PCRs, clearance, or symptom resolution. The CDR3 length is 14 residues. The J segment lost 7 bases and the V segment lost 3 bases, leaving 7 bases of the junction unmatched. Germline CDR1 SGHTA, CDR2 FQGNSA. Measured with immunoSEQ multiplex PCR; TCRdb has only the in-frame clones, and not every one. This sample has about 320,000 clones; around 90% occur once, and the top ten carry roughly 2.5%.

Sequences were obtained from PBMCs or T cells enriched from blood (not recorded which). The genes are TRBV7-2 and TRBJ2-7; TRBD1 matches at 9 bases. The TCR was taken from a man aged 55-75 years who had recovered from COVID-19. CDR3: CASSLDRGRHEQYF. The CDR3 nucleotides read TGTGCCAGCAGCTTGGACAGGGGAAGGCATGAGCAGTACTTC.